The 5 T cell receptor beta chains presented below share a single source sample, sequenced in a study of human T cells and chemical hapten exposure. Unfractionated whole blood served as the source for total RNA extraction. TCRdb re-called the 5' RACE reads with MiXCR, one entry per CDR3 protein. Among approximately 80,000 distinct CDR3 sequences listed, more than 15% were seen once. Receptor source: a female donor in good health.

This clonotype turned up a few times. V and J are TRBV12-3 or TRBV12-4 and TRBJ2-5; D is possibly TRBD1 or TRBD2 (5 bases each). Trimming removed 5 bases at V and 1 base at J, with 26 bases between. This CDR3 spans 19 amino acids. CDR3 DNA sequence: TGTGCCAGCAGTCCCGCCAGGTCGGGGCAGAAACTCCGCCAAGAGACCCAGTACTTC. It encodes CASSPARSGQKLRQETQYF.

This clonotype came up a few times. This sequence joins TRBV18 and TRBJ1-1; D not certain. CDR3 size: 13 residues. V was trimmed by 1 base and J by 9 bases, leaving 12 bases between them. Germline lookup yields CDR1 KGHSH and CDR2 LQKENI. The CDR3 coding sequence is TGTGCCAGCTCACCACTACGGATCCAAAAAGCTTTCTTT. This encodes CASSPLRIQKAFF.

V usage is TRBV27 and J usage is TRBJ2-1; D is perhaps TRBD2 (6 bases). Germline V gene lookup returns CDR1 MNHEY and CDR2 SMNVEV (reference sequence). The CDR3 is made up of 14 amino acids. Trimming took off 3 bases at V and 0 bases at J, with 6 bases between the two ends. CDR3 nucleotide sequence: TGTGCCAGCAGTTTGACTAGCTCCTACAATGAGCAGTTCTTC. As protein: CASSLTSSYNEQFF.

The rearrangement joins TRBV6-1 to TRBJ2-1, with D possibly matching TRBD2 (6 bases). This CDR3 has 14 amino acids. Germline assignment: CDR1 MNHNS and CDR2 SASEGT. Trimming cost V 2 bases and J 5 bases, with 10 bases left between them. The CDR3 bases are TGTGCCAGCAGTGAATTCTTAGCGGACAATGAGCAGTTCTTC. It specifies CASSEFLADNEQFF.

The chain carries TRBV14 and TRBJ2-1; D gene ambiguous. Per germline, CDR1 SGHDN and CDR2 FVKESK. The V end lost 4 bases, the J end lost 15 bases, and 19 bases lay between the germline ends. This CDR3 contains 13 residues. CDR3 sequence (DNA): TGTGCCAGCAGCCCCTGGACGGGTAGTAAGTGGTTCTTC. Its translation: CASSPWTGSKWFF.